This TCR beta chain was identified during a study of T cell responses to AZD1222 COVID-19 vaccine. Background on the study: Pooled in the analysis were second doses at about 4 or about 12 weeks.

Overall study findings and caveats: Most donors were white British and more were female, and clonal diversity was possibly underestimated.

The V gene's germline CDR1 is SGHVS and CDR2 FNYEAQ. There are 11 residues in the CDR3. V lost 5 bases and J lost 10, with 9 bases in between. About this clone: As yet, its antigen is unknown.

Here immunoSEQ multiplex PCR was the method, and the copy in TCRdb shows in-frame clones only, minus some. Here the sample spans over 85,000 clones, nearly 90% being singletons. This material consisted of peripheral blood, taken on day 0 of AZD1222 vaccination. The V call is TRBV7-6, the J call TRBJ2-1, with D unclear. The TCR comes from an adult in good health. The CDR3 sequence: CASSVGDEQFF. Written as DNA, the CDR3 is TGTGCCAGCAGCGTCGGTGACGAGCAGTTCTTC.